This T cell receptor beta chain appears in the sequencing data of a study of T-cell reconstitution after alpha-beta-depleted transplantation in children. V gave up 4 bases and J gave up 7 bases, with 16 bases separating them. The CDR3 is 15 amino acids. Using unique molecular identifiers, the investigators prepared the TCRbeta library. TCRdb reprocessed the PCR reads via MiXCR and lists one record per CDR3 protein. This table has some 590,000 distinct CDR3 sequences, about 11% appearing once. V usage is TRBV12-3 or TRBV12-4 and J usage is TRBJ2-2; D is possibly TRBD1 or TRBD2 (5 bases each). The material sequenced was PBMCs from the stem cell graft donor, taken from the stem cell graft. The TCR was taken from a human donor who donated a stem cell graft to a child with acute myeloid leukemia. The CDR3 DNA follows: TGTGCCAGCAGTTGGGGGACCACGGCGATCGGGGAGCTGTTTTTT. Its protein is CASSWGTTAIGELFF.